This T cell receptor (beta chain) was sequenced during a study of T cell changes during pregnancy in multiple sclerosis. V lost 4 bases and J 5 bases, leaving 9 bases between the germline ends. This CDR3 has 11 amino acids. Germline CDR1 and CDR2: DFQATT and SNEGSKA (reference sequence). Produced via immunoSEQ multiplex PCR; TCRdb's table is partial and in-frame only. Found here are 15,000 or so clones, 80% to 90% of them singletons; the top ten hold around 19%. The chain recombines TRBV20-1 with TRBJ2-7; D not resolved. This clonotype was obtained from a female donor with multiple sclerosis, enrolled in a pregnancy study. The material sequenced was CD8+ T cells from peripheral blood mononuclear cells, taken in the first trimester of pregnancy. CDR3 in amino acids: CSATPTHEQYF. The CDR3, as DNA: TGCAGTGCTACCCCTACGCACGAGCAGTACTTC.